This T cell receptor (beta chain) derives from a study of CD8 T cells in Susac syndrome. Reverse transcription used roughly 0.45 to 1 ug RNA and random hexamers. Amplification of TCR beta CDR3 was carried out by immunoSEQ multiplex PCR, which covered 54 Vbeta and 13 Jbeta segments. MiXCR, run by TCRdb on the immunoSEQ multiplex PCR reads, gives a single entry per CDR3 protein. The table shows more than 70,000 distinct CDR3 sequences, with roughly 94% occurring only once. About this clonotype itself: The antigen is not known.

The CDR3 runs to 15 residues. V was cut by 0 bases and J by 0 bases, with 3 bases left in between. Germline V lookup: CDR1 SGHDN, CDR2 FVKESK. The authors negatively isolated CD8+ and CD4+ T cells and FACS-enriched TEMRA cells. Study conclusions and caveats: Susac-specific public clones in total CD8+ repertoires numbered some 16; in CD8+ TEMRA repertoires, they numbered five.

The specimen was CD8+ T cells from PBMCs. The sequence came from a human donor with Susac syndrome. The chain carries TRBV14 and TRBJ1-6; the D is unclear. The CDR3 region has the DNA TGTGCCAGCAGCCAAGAACTCTCCTATAATTCACCCCTCCACTTT. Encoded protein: CASSQELSYNSPLHF.